This T cell receptor (beta chain) was documented in a study of response to subunit inactivated influenza vaccine. Points from the study as a whole: The authors offered the suggestion that each seasonal influenza vaccination recruits few new T cells.

TCRdb itself ran the RT-PCR reads through MiXCR, one entry per CDR3 protein. The repertoire holds over 750,000 distinct CDR3 sequences, with over 20% as singletons. A remark on this clonotype: Its antigen is still unknown.

The CDR3 has 18 amino acids. Germline CDR1 is SGHAT and CDR2 is FQNNGV. The V and J ends lost 5 bases and 4 bases, in that order; junction bases with no gene match: 12. V usage is TRBV11-2 and J usage is TRBJ2-2, with 11 bases fitting TRBD2. This specimen consisted of PBMCs from blood, obtained less than 6 days after vaccination. This sequence originates from a man aged 50-59 years who received an inactivated influenza vaccine. The CDR3 protein is CASSPQTGLAGGTGELFF. CDR3 sequence (DNA): TGTGCCAGCAGCCCCCAGACAGGGCTAGCGGGAGGCACCGGGGAGCTGTTTTTT.